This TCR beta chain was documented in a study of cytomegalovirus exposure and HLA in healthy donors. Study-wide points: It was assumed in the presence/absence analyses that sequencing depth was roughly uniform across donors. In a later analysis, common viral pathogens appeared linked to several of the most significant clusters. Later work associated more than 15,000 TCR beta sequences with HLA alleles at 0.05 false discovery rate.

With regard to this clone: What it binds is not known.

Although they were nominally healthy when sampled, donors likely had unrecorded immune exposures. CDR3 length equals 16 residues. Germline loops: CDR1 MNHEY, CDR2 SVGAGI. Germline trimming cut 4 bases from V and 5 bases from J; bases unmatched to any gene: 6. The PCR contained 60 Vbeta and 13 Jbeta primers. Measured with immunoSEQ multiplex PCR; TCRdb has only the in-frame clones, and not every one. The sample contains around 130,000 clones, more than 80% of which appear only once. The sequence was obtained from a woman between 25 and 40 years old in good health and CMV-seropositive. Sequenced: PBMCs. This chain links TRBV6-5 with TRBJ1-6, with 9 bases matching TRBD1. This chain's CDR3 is CASSSTGTGHNSPLHF. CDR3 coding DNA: TGTGCCAGCAGTTCTACCGGGACAGGGCATAATTCACCCCTCCACTTT.